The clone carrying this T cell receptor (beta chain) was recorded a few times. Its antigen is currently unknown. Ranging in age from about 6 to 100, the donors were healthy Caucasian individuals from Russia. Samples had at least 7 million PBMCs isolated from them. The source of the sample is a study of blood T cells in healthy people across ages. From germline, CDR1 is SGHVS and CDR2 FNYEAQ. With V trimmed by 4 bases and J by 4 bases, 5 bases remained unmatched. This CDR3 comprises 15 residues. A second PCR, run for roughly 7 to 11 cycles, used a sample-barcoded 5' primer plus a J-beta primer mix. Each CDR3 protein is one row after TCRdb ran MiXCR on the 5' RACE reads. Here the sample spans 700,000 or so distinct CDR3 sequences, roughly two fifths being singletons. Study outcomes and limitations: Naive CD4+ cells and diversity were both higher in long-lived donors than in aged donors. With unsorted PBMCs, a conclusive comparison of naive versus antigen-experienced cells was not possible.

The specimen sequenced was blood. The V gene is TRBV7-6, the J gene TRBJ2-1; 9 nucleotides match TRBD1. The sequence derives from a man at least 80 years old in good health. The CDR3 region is CASSYDRGSYNEQFF. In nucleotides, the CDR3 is TGTGCCAGCAGCTACGACAGGGGGTCTTACAATGAGCAGTTCTTC. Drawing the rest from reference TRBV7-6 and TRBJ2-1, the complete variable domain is GAGVSQSPRYKVTKRGQDVALRCDPISGHVSLYWYRQALGQGPEFLTYFNYEAQQDKSGLPNDRFSAERPEGSISTLTIQRTEQRDSAMYRCASSYDRGSYNEQFFGPGTRLTVL.